The 25 T cell receptor beta chains in this list originate from one sample, sequenced in a study of CD8+ T cells in alopecia areata. Noted treatment: oral pan-JAK inhibitor, 5-10 mg twice daily. Sequencing used cDNA as its template, made by extracting RNA and reverse transcribing it. This table comes from immunoSEQ multiplex PCR, and its TCRdb copy is limited to in-frame clones, with some not included. The sample shows about 200,000 clones, around 56% of them seen only once. The sample in question was CD4+ T cells sorted from blood, obtained at week 4, from a patient treated with tofacitinib. The receptors come from a human donor with alopecia areata.

V usage is TRBV13 and J usage is TRBJ2-2; TRBD2 aligns across 8 bases. V was clipped by 4 bases and J by 4 bases; unmatched bases: 5. The CDR3 is made up of 15 amino acids. Germline V gene data show CDR1 as PRHDT and CDR2 as FYEKMQ (reference sequence). CDR3 sequence: CASSSVAGGTGELFF. For the CDR3, the DNA is TGTGCCAGCAGCTCCGTGGCGGGGGGCACCGGGGAGCTGTTTTTT.

CDR3 sequence (DNA): TGCGCCAGCAGCTTCCAGGGGGCATCCTATAATTCACCCCTCCACTTT. Protein product: CASSFQGASYNSPLHF. The rearrangement links TRBV5-1 to TRBJ1-6; the match to TRBD1 covers 8 bases. Per the germline V gene, CDR1 is SGHRS and CDR2 is YFSETQ. This CDR3 contains 16 residues. Trimming cost V 2 bases and J 1 base; bases outside gene matches: 2.

This chain joins TRBV2 and TRBJ2-7; the D call may be TRBD1 or TRBD2 (5 bases each). Germline CDR1 and CDR2: SNHLY and FYNNEI. The CDR3 consists of 13 residues. The V end lost 2 bases, the J end lost 5 bases, and 10 bases lay between the germline ends. CDR3 region: CASSEQGVHEQYF. The CDR3 DNA is TGTGCCAGCAGTGAACAGGGAGTTCACGAGCAGTACTTC.

This clone was counted only a few times. J is TRBJ2-1 and V is TRBV30; D remains ambiguous. CDR3 length: 10 amino acids. Deletions cut 5 bases from V and 8 bases from J, with 7 bases between. Germline values: CDR1 GTSNPN, CDR2 SVGIG (reference sequence). The DNA for the CDR3 is TGTGCCTGGTTGGGGTATGAGCAGTTCTTC. Its translation is CAWLGYEQFF.

This chain links TRBV18 with TRBJ1-5, with 8 positions matching TRBD1. J was trimmed by 7 bases and V by 5 bases; bases with no gene match: 4. This CDR3 is 13 amino acids long. CDR1 KGHSH and CDR2 LQKENI come from the germline V gene. The CDR3 DNA reads as TGTGCCAGCTCATCGGACAGGGACCAGCCCCAGCATTTT. Translation gives CASSSDRDQPQHF.

The V and J genes are TRBV29-1 and TRBJ2-7, with D perhaps matching TRBD1 (6 bases). Germline assignment: CDR1 SQVTM and CDR2 ANQGSEA. Deletions cut 0 bases from V and 3 bases from J, with 9 bases between. The CDR3 totals 13 residues. The CDR3 protein is CSVEDRQVYEQYF. CDR3 nucleotide sequence: TGCAGCGTTGAAGATCGACAGGTCTACGAGCAGTACTTC.

The chain is built from TRBV4-1 and TRBJ1-4; D gene ambiguous. V was clipped by 1 base and J by 6 bases, with 15 bases between them. Germline-derived CDR1 and CDR2 are MGHRA and YSYEKL. The CDR3 runs 16 residues. Here the CDR3 reads CASSQAPGRRDEKLFF. The CDR3 nucleotides read TGCGCCAGCAGCCAAGCCCCCGGTCGGCGAGATGAAAAACTGTTTTTT.

The chain carries TRBV9 and TRBJ2-7; D uncertain. Per germline, CDR1 SGDLS and CDR2 YYNGEE. V was clipped by 0 bases and J by 2 bases, with 12 bases between them. This CDR3 is built from 15 residues. The CDR3: CASSVGWKAAYEQYF. The CDR3 DNA is TGTGCCAGCAGCGTAGGTTGGAAGGCTGCCTACGAGCAGTACTTC.

This clone came up once. The V and J genes are TRBV29-1 and TRBJ2-5, with D possibly being TRBD2 (6 bases). The CDR3 loop spans 13 amino acids. Germline values: CDR1 SQVTM, CDR2 ANQGSEA. V gave up 0 bases and J gave up 1 base, with 6 bases separating them. The CDR3 DNA follows: TGCAGCGTTGAAGAGGGGGGCCAAGAGACCCAGTACTTC. It encodes CSVEEGGQETQYF.

As regards this clone: Other DNA sequences within the sample encode an identical CDR3. Here the CDR3 reads CASSQVGGETQYF. The DNA of the CDR3 is TGCGCCAGCAGCCAAGTGGGGGGGGAGACCCAGTACTTC. The chain combines TRBV4-1 with TRBJ2-5; 7 bases match TRBD2. The CDR3 runs to 13 residues. CDR1 is MGHRA and CDR2 is YSYEKL in the germline V gene. V was pared by 1 base and J by 5 bases, with 1 base of the junction left unmatched.

The chain joins TRBV5-1 to TRBJ2-3, with TRBD1 identical over 10 bases. The CDR3 totals 15 residues. Trimming took 3 bases from V and 3 from J; bases not matched to a gene: 4. CDR1 and CDR2 (germline): SGHRS, YFSETQ. CDR3 residues: CASSSRTGGTDTQYF. CDR3 coding DNA: TGCGCCAGCAGCTCCCGGACAGGGGGAACAGATACGCAGTATTTT.

This sequence joins TRBV5-1 and TRBJ1-2, with D uncertain. Germline-derived CDR1 and CDR2 are SGHRS and YFSETQ. The CDR3 sequence is 14 residues long. Trimming cost V 0 bases and J 8 bases, with 14 bases left between them. CDR3 DNA: TGCGCCAGCAGCTTGGACGTGGCGGTGTGGGGCTACACCTTC. Protein product: CASSLDVAVWGYTF.

Written as DNA, the CDR3 is TGTGCCTGGCACCCGGGTCCTCTTCCCGGGGTCAATGAGCAGTTCTTC. Its protein is CAWHPGPLPGVNEQFF. The chain employs TRBV30 and TRBJ2-1, with D possibly matching TRBD2 (5 bases). CDR1 and CDR2 (germline): GTSNPN, SVGIG (reference sequence). Trimming left V 5 bases short and J 6 bases short, with 23 bases between. The CDR3 is 16 amino acids.

The CDR3 reads CASSLWRSTGELFF. CDR3 DNA: TGTGCCAGCAGTTTATGGAGGTCCACCGGGGAGCTGTTTTTT. This chain joins TRBV27 and TRBJ2-2, with D possibly TRBD2 on 5 matching bases. Trimming removed 1 base from V and 4 bases from J, with 7 bases in between. Germline V lookup: CDR1 MNHEY, CDR2 SMNVEV (reference sequence). This CDR3 spans 14 amino acids.

This clone was seen a few times. The chain employs TRBV5-1 and TRBJ2-1; D might be TRBD1 (5 bases). CDR3 length equals 13 residues. V lost 2 bases and J lost 10, with 13 bases in between. Germline V gene lookup returns CDR1 SGHRS and CDR2 YFSETQ. CDR3 coding DNA: TGCGCCAGCAGCTTAGGGGCGTTAGAAGAGCAGTTCTTC. Its protein product is CASSLGALEEQFF.

This clone was recorded a few times. The V and J genes are TRBV12-5 and TRBJ2-3; D tentatively reads TRBD1 or TRBD2 (6 bases each). Germline V lookup: CDR1 LGHNT, CDR2 FRNRAP. This CDR3 contains 14 residues. V was pared by 7 bases and J by 6 bases, with 17 bases between. CDR3 loop: CASDDGGPRDTQYF. DNA for the CDR3: TGTGCTAGTGACGACGGGGGCCCTCGGGATACGCAGTATTTT.

The J gene is TRBJ2-7, the V gene TRBV5-1; D possibly matches TRBD1 or TRBD2 (5 bases each). Trimming removed 8 bases from V and 2 bases from J, with 11 bases in between. The CDR3 has 12 residues. Germline CDR1 is SGHRS and CDR2 is YFSETQ. The CDR3 here is CASRGYTYEQYF. The CDR3 DNA follows: TGCGCCAGTCGGGGCTATACCTACGAGCAGTACTTC.

The rearrangement joins TRBV7-2 to TRBJ2-7; tentatively, D is TRBD1 (5 bases). The CDR3 is made up of 13 amino acids. Germline CDR1 reads SGHTA; CDR2 reads FQGNSA. With 5 bases removed from V and 1 base from J, the gap between germline ends came to 9 bases. The DNA of the CDR3 is TGTGCCAGCAGCGTCAGGGTTTCCTACGAGCAGTACTTC. Its translation is CASSVRVSYEQYF.

Only a few counts were recorded for this clone. This CDR3 reads CSVAGTRNSFTSYEQYF. The CDR3 DNA reads TGCAGCGTTGCGGGGACACGGAACAGTTTTACCTCCTACGAGCAGTACTTC. V usage is TRBV29-1 and J usage is TRBJ2-7; D may be TRBD1 (6 bases). The CDR3 runs to 17 residues. The germline CDR1 and CDR2 sequences are SQVTM and ANQGSEA. The V and J ends lost 4 bases and 0 bases respectively, with 22 bases between them.

The V gene is TRBV20-1, the J gene TRBJ2-5; D is ambiguous. Germline V gene sequence: CDR1 DFQATT, CDR2 SNEGSKA (reference sequence). Trimming took 6 bases from V and 0 from J, leaving 5 bases between them. CDR3 length: 11 amino acids. The CDR3 DNA is TGCAGTGCCGCCCACCAAGAGACCCAGTACTTC. Translating gives CSAAHQETQYF.

There are a few counts of this clone. The V call is TRBV14, the J call TRBJ2-7; D call uncertain. CDR3 length equals 12 residues. Trimming took off 0 bases at V and 10 bases at J, with 10 bases between the two ends. Germline CDR1 SGHDN, CDR2 FVKESK. CDR3 in amino acids: CASSQDSHSQYF. DNA of the CDR3: TGTGCCAGCAGCCAAGATAGCCACAGCCAGTACTTC.

J is TRBJ1-6 and V is TRBV30; no clear D. CDR3 length: 13 amino acids. Trimming removed 0 bases at V and 7 bases at J, with 7 bases between. CDR1 GTSNPN and CDR2 SVGIG come from the germline V gene (reference sequence). This CDR3 is CAWSVGTNSPLHF. In DNA form, the CDR3 reads TGTGCCTGGAGTGTTGGAACCAATTCACCCCTCCACTTT.

In the case of this clone: Lacking the conserved final phenylalanine or tryptophan, this CDR3 likely reflects a read error. The J gene is TRBJ2-7, the V gene TRBV29-1; TRBD2 aligns across 7 bases. Germline V gene lookup returns CDR1 SQVTM and CDR2 ANQGSEA. V trimming: 4 bases; J trimming: 6 bases; junction bases outside the gene matches: 6. The CDR3 is 12 residues long. CDR3 nucleotide sequence: TGCAGCGTTGCTTTTTCGGGAGGCGAGCAGTACCTC. Amino acids: CSVAFSGGEQYL.

This clone came up a few times. Other nucleotide sequences in the sample specify the same CDR3. The chain carries TRBV18 and TRBJ1-5, with 7 bases lining up with TRBD1. V gave up 1 base and J gave up 5 bases; unmatched junction bases: 2. The CDR3 spans 14 residues. The germline CDR1 and CDR2 sequences are KGHSH and LQKENI. This chain's CDR3 is CASSPQGADQPQHF. The CDR3 DNA reads TGTGCCAGCTCACCACAGGGGGCCGATCAGCCCCAGCATTTT.

Only a few counts were recorded for this clone. The rearrangement joins TRBV7-2 to TRBJ2-3, with a weak D call TRBD1 (6 bases). V was trimmed by 1 base and J by 1 base, leaving 15 bases between them. This CDR3 contains 17 residues. Per the germline V gene, CDR1 is SGHTA and CDR2 is FQGNSA. This CDR3 is CASSLGAGGVRTDTQYF. Written as DNA, the CDR3 is TGTGCCAGCAGCTTAGGGGCTGGGGGCGTTCGCACAGATACGCAGTATTTT.